Each of the 31 T cell receptor beta chains below was sequenced from the same sample in a study of blood T cell repertoires in COVID-19 (dated by TCRdb to about 2020). To prepare the library, the immunoSEQ multiplex PCR assay was applied. Drawn from immuneACCESS, this table holds only the in-frame rearrangements with V and J called that TCRdb kept. Clones are partly lost; checked studies trace under half to an unresolved V gene and leave the rest unexplained. The sample data list over 85,000 clones, and 72% of these were observed just once. About 7.1% of the sample lies in the top ten. The material sequenced was peripheral blood. The receptors here all came from a woman in her sixties with acute or convalescent COVID-19.

The chain links TRBV5-4 to TRBJ1-2, with 10 bases that match TRBD1. The CDR3 loop spans 14 amino acids. Germline V gives CDR1 SGHNT, CDR2 YYREEE (reference sequence). The J segment lost 4 bases and the V segment lost 4 bases, leaving 4 bases of the junction unmatched. The DNA of the CDR3 is TGTGCCAGCAGCGGACAGGGGGGGAGCTATGGCTACACCTTC. Amino acids: CASSGQGGSYGYTF.

V usage is TRBV19 and J usage is TRBJ2-2; TRBD2 matches 7 bases. CDR1 is LNHDA and CDR2 is SQIVND in the germline V gene (reference sequence). J was trimmed by 3 bases and V by 7 bases; bases with no gene match: 5. This CDR3 has 14 amino acids. CDR3 nucleotides: TGTGCCAGTACGTCTAGCGGTTACACCGGGGAGCTGTTTTTT. Translated, it gives CASTSSGYTGELFF.

This clone was detected only a few times. The V and J genes are TRBV28 and TRBJ1-1; D is perhaps TRBD1 (5 bases). The ends were cut back, 3 bases at V and 6 bases at J, with 14 bases in the middle. CDR3 size: 14 residues. The germline V gene has CDR1 MDHEN and CDR2 SYDVKM. DNA of the CDR3: TGTGCCAGCAGTTTGTACCGACAGACACCTGAAGCTTTCTTT. Protein product: CASSLYRQTPEAFF.

This clone has a handful of counts. This chain connects TRBV6-5 to TRBJ2-7; 7 nucleotides match TRBD2. From germline, CDR1 is MNHEY and CDR2 SVGAGI. This CDR3 spans 13 amino acids. V was pared by 8 bases and J by 4 bases, with 8 bases of the junction left unmatched. CDR3 bases: TGTGCCAGCTTACGGTGGGAGGGATACGAGCAGTACTTC. The encoded protein is CASLRWEGYEQYF.

The chain carries TRBV6-1 and TRBJ2-5; 7 bases agree with TRBD2. V lost 2 bases to trimming and J lost 5 bases; unmatched junction nucleotides: 8. This CDR3 is built from 15 residues. Germline loops: CDR1 MNHNS, CDR2 SASEGT. The CDR3 sequence: CASSEFSQAGETQYF. The CDR3 nucleotides are TGTGCCAGCAGTGAATTCAGCCAAGCGGGGGAGACCCAGTACTTC.

This clone was recorded only once. V usage is TRBV5-1 and J usage is TRBJ2-3, with 14 bases identical to TRBD2. In germline, CDR1 is SGHRS, CDR2 YFSETQ. The length of the CDR3 is 17 residues. Germline trimming cut 7 bases from V and 2 bases from J; bases unmatched to any gene: 9. CDR3 sequence reads: CASGLGTSGGNTDTQYF. The CDR3 DNA is TGCGCCAGCGGCCTCGGGACTAGCGGGGGTAACACAGATACGCAGTATTTT.

The V call is TRBV9, the J call TRBJ1-6; D gene unclear. CDR1 is SGDLS, CDR2 YYNGEE, per germline. V gave up 8 bases and J gave up 7 bases, with 13 bases separating them. The CDR3 consists of 13 residues. As DNA, the CDR3 is TGTGCCAGTTCAAGACCGGGGAATTCACCCCTCCACTTT. Amino acids: CASSRPGNSPLHF.

The rearrangement uses TRBV25-1 and TRBJ2-7, with 7 bases matching TRBD2. The CDR3 runs 14 residues. Germline V gene lookup returns CDR1 MGHDK and CDR2 SYGVNS. V gave up 5 bases and J gave up 7 bases; unmatched junction bases: 11. For the CDR3, the DNA is TGTGCCAGCAGTACCCACGGGGGGAATCGGGAGCAGTACTTC. It codes for CASSTHGGNREQYF.

The chain links TRBV5-6 to TRBJ1-2; 7 bases are a match to TRBD1. Germline CDR1 is SGHDT and CDR2 is YYEEEE. The CDR3 runs to 15 residues. V lost 4 bases to trimming and J lost 0 bases; unmatched junction nucleotides: 6. Written as DNA, the CDR3 is TGTGCCAGCAGCCTGGGACAGCTAGCTAACTATGGCTACACCTTC. Its protein product is CASSLGQLANYGYTF.

The rearrangement uses TRBV3-1 (or the pseudogene TRBV3-2) and TRBJ1-2, with a tentative D call TRBD1 (6 bases). The CDR3 runs to 13 residues. Trimming stripped 0 bases from V and 6 bases from J, with 8 bases between. Germline loops: CDR1 LGHDT, CDR2 YNNKEL (reference sequence). The CDR3 DNA reads as TGTGCCAGCAGCCAAGACAGGGGTGATGGCTACACCTTC. It is translated as CASSQDRGDGYTF.

The rearrangement uses TRBV28 and TRBJ1-3, with D unresolved. The CDR3 has 15 amino acids. The ends were cut back, 7 bases at V and 2 bases at J, with 15 bases in the middle. Germline CDR1 is MDHEN and CDR2 is SYDVKM. CDR3 amino acids: CASTLAAGTGNTIYF. The CDR3 nucleotides read TGTGCCAGCACCTTAGCGGCGGGCACTGGAAACACCATATATTTT. Full variable domain (missing parts from reference TRBV28 and TRBJ1-3): DVKVTQSSRYLVKRTGEKVFLECVQDMDHENMFWYRQDPGLGLRLIYFSYDVKMKEKGDIPEGYSVSREKKERFSLILESASTNQTSMYLCASTLAAGTGNTIYFGEGSWLTVV.

The chain joins TRBV5-1 to TRBJ2-1; possible D gene TRBD2, 6 bases. The CDR3 has 13 amino acids. CDR1 and CDR2 (germline): SGHRS, YFSETQ. V lost 4 bases, J lost 8 bases, and 13 bases lay in between. The CDR3 sequence: CASSLDGDYEQFF. In DNA form, the CDR3 reads TGCGCCAGCAGCCTAGACGGGGACTATGAGCAGTTCTTC.

This chain joins TRBV7-9 and TRBJ2-2; D gene ambiguous. V dropped 8 bases and J dropped 2 bases, with 6 bases sitting between them. The CDR3 is 12 amino acids. Germline loops: CDR1 SEHNR, CDR2 FQNEAQ (reference sequence). This chain's CDR3 is CASELNTGELFF. The CDR3 bases are TGTGCCAGCGAGTTAAACACCGGGGAGCTGTTTTTT.

The rearrangement joins TRBV19 to TRBJ1-5; D is perhaps TRBD1 (5 bases). CDR1 is LNHDA and CDR2 is SQIVND in the germline V gene (reference sequence). The V and J ends lost 6 bases and 7 bases respectively, with 13 bases between them. The CDR3 spans 13 residues. The chain's CDR3 is CASSSERGQPQHF. The CDR3 DNA is TGTGCCAGTAGCTCGGAGCGGGGGCAGCCCCAGCATTTT.

The chain links TRBV19 to TRBJ1-1, with 7 bases aligning to TRBD1. Germline lookup yields CDR1 LNHDA and CDR2 SQIVND (reference sequence). With 7 bases clipped from V and 4 bases from J, the junction kept 6 bases outside the gene matches. The CDR3 consists of 13 residues. CDR3 protein: CASIHRDSTEAFF. CDR3 nucleotide sequence: TGTGCCAGTATTCACCGGGACAGCACTGAAGCTTTCTTT.

This clone turned up a few times. This chain connects TRBV28 to TRBJ1-5; D possibly corresponds to TRBD1 (5 bases). V shed 6 bases and J shed 3 bases, with 12 bases lying between them. This CDR3 comprises 14 residues. Germline-derived CDR1 and CDR2 are MDHEN and SYDVKM. In DNA form, the CDR3 reads TGTGCCAGCAGAGGGCAGGGATACAATCAGCCCCAGCATTTT. Its translation is CASRGQGYNQPQHF.

This clone was recorded only once. This chain joins TRBV11-2 and TRBJ2-1; D is perhaps TRBD2 (6 bases). The V end lost 2 bases, the J end lost 1 base, and 9 bases lay between the germline ends. The germline V gene has CDR1 SGHAT and CDR2 FQNNGV. This CDR3 comprises 15 residues. CDR3 nucleotide sequence: TGTGCCAGCAGCTTACGAAGCGGGTCCTACAATGAGCAGTTCTTC. Encoded protein: CASSLRSGSYNEQFF.

The V call is TRBV4-1, the J call TRBJ2-1, with 9 bases lining up with TRBD2. Germline CDR1 reads MGHRA; CDR2 reads YSYEKL. The junction had 6 bases not matched to a gene; V was cut back by 6 bases and J by 0 bases. This CDR3 has 16 residues. This CDR3 is CASRSGGPSSYNEQFF. For the CDR3, the DNA is TGCGCCAGCAGGAGCGGGGGGCCATCCTCCTACAATGAGCAGTTCTTC.

This chain connects TRBV7-9 to TRBJ2-3; D is perhaps TRBD1 (7 bases). V lost 5 bases, J lost 3 bases, and 21 bases lay in between. CDR1 is SEHNR, CDR2 FQNEAQ, per germline (reference sequence). The CDR3 covers 17 residues. The CDR3 bases are TGTGCCAGCAGCCTTTGTACAGGGGAGGTTTGTACAGATACGCAGTATTTT. This encodes CASSLCTGEVCTDTQYF.

The V call is TRBV28, the J call TRBJ2-5, with TRBD2 matching over 10 bases. CDR3 length: 15 amino acids. V was pared by 7 bases and J by 1 base, with 6 bases of the junction left unmatched. Per germline, CDR1 MDHEN and CDR2 SYDVKM. The CDR3 here is CASKASGGPQETQYF. Here the CDR3 DNA reads TGTGCCAGCAAAGCTAGCGGGGGACCCCAAGAGACCCAGTACTTC.

The chain recombines TRBV19 with TRBJ2-1, with D tentatively TRBD2 (5 bases). Trimming cost V 0 bases and J 2 bases, with 8 bases left between them. The CDR3 extends over 15 amino acids. Germline V gene sequence: CDR1 LNHDA, CDR2 SQIVND (reference sequence). The CDR3 coding sequence is TGTGCCAGTAGTATAGATCTAGCACCCTACAATGAGCAGTTCTTC. It is translated as CASSIDLAPYNEQFF.

The J gene is TRBJ2-1, the V gene TRBV7-6; 8 bases are a match to TRBD2. The CDR3 extends over 15 amino acids. The germline gives CDR1 SGHVS, CDR2 FNYEAQ. J lost 9 bases, V lost 5 bases, and 12 bases had no gene match. The CDR3, as DNA: TGTGCCAGCAGCCTTGGGTCTGGACTAGCCAGTGAGCAGTTCTTC. Protein product: CASSLGSGLASEQFF.

This clone has just one count. The chain uses TRBV7-2 and TRBJ1-5; TRBD1 is a possible D gene (5 bases). The V gene lost 5 bases and the J gene lost 4 bases, with 9 bases spanning the gap. Germline CDR1 is SGHTA and CDR2 is FQGNSA. There are 13 residues in the CDR3. The CDR3 nucleotides read TGTGCCAGCAGCGTAGACAGAAATCAGCCCCAGCATTTT. Translated: CASSVDRNQPQHF.

J is TRBJ1-1 and V is TRBV5-5; D may be TRBD1 (5 bases). Trimming shortened V by 3 bases and J by 0 bases, and 9 bases separated the two germline ends. CDR1 and CDR2 from the germline V gene are SGHKS and YYEKEE (reference sequence). The CDR3 consists of 14 residues. CDR3 sequence: CASSYWGLNTEAFF. CDR3 DNA sequence: TGTGCCAGCAGCTACTGGGGCCTGAACACTGAAGCTTTCTTT.

The chain recombines TRBV5-1 with TRBJ1-1; no reliable D call. The CDR3 contains 12 residues. V dropped 4 bases and J dropped 3 bases, with 7 bases sitting between them. Germline CDR1 reads SGHRS; CDR2 reads YFSETQ. CDR3 sequence: CASSTGDTEAFF. CDR3 coding DNA: TGCGCCAGCAGCACCGGGGACACTGAAGCTTTCTTT.

This sequence joins TRBV5-1 and TRBJ1-2; 8 bases are a match to TRBD1. V shed 5 bases and J 8 bases; nucleotides not matched to a gene: 14. CDR3 length: 15 amino acids. CDR1 and CDR2 (germline): SGHRS, YFSETQ. The CDR3 region has the DNA TGCGCCAGCAGGGAAACTACAGGGGGTAAAGGGGGCTACACCTTC. This sequence encodes CASRETTGGKGGYTF. Complete variable domain (other parts from reference TRBV5-1 and TRBJ1-2): KAGVTQTPRYLIKTRGQQVTLSCSPISGHRSVSWYQQTPGQGLQFLFEYFSETQRNKGNFPGRFSGRQFSNSRSEMNVSTLELGDSALYLCASRETTGGKGGYTFGSGTRLTVV.

This chain joins TRBV7-2 and TRBJ2-3; the D gene is possibly TRBD2 (6 bases). Germline V gene lookup returns CDR1 SGHTA and CDR2 FQGNSA. This CDR3 has 14 residues. V dropped 4 bases and J dropped 2 bases, with 10 bases sitting between them. The CDR3 reads CASSWGGATDTQYF. The CDR3 DNA follows: TGTGCCAGCAGCTGGGGAGGTGCCACAGATACGCAGTATTTT.

The rearrangement joins TRBV5-6 to TRBJ2-1; D possibly corresponds to TRBD1 (6 bases). The length of the CDR3 is 15 residues. Trimming shortened V by 1 base and J by 6 bases, and 14 bases separated the two germline ends. The V gene's germline CDR1 is SGHDT and CDR2 YYEEEE. The CDR3 spells CASSLPTGFLNEQFF. In nucleotides, the CDR3 is TGTGCCAGCAGCTTGCCGACAGGTTTTCTCAATGAGCAGTTCTTC.

About this clone: In the same sample, other DNA sequences code for this CDR3. The chain recombines TRBV6-2 or TRBV6-3 with TRBJ2-7; 12 bases agree with TRBD2. The trim removed 4 bases at V and 1 base at J, leaving 2 bases unmatched. The germline V gene encodes CDR1 MNHEY and CDR2 SVGEGT. The CDR3 runs to 15 residues. The CDR3 region is CASSSTSGGSYEQYF. The DNA of the CDR3 is TGTGCCAGCAGTTCGACTAGCGGGGGATCCTACGAGCAGTACTTC.

The rearrangement uses TRBV9 and TRBJ1-1, with 8 nucleotides matching TRBD1. Trimming removed 7 bases from V and 4 bases from J; junction bases left unmatched: 6. The length of the CDR3 is 13 residues. Germline V gene sequence: CDR1 SGDLS, CDR2 YYNGEE. This CDR3 is CASGRQGLTEAFF. The CDR3 DNA reads TGTGCCAGCGGCAGACAGGGGCTCACTGAAGCTTTCTTT.

The chain is built from TRBV20-1 and TRBJ2-2, with D perhaps TRBD1 (5 bases). Germline CDR1 reads DFQATT; CDR2 reads SNEGSKA (reference sequence). The CDR3 spans 15 residues. The germline V and J ends were trimmed by 3 bases and 4 bases, with 15 bases remaining between them. This chain's CDR3 is CSASKASGRTGELFF. Written as DNA, the CDR3 is TGCAGTGCTAGTAAGGCGTCAGGGCGCACCGGGGAGCTGTTTTTT.